This note documents a single TCR beta chain sequence. No cognate antigen has been identified for it. Base qualities were left out, and no much larger clone turns up one base away. Naive CD4 T cells, and even more so naive CD8 T cells, were reduced in the patients, while effector memory subpopulations were expanded. Before TCR sequencing, CD3+CD4+ T cells were sorted out of fresh PBMCs. The sample belongs to a study of immunodeficiency (dated by TCRdb to about 2019). With regard to the full study: To search for oligoclonality and VDJ recombination defects, the researchers carried out a repertoire analysis.

The CDR3 covers 12 residues, taking in both the cysteine and the phenylalanine. Only the CDR3 portion is preserved as DNA: 36 bases, with reading frame beginning at the first base. CDR1 and CDR2, looked up from the germline V gene (reference sequence), are DFQATT and SNEGSKA. The V and J ends are trimmed by 3 bases and 4 bases, leaving 7 bases between them. Genomic DNA was extracted using the QIAamp DNA Blood Mini Kit and was submitted for immunoSEQ repertoire analysis. Using a standard quantity of genomic DNA template, multiplex PCR was run to amplify the CDR3 regions. The PCR products underwent sequencing on an Illumina platform. The original methods were these. Sequences were aligned to a reference, with V, D and J gene definitions taken from IMGT. A nearest-neighbor clustering algorithm merged closely related sequences to remove PCR and sequencing errors. V, D and J usage in productive unique and total sequences was analyzed using ImmunoSEQ Analyzer tools and R version 3.6.1. The table was pulled from immuneACCESS by TCRdb, which kept in-frame rearrangements only. Such tables lose some clones; where checked, under half of the loss comes from unresolved V genes, and the rest has no known cause. Clone size and the V and J calls come from that table; the DNA yielded D and trimming. The sample yields about 2,300 clones; around 90% were counted once. The ten largest clones add up to roughly 8% of the sample.

Findings and caveats that apply to the study as a whole: Based on top-100 and total clonotype frequencies, severe oligoclonality showed up in patient CD8+ T cells, whereas patient CD4+ T cells did not show severe oligoclonality. Between patients and controls, productive entropy and V-J pairing of CD4+ T cells looked similar. Entropy comparisons showed n=3 (open circles) for patients versus healthy controls; a thymic development effect was only suggested as possible.

This sequence originates from a girl between 10 and 17 years old with POLD1 deficiency. The V and J genes are TRBV20-1 and TRBJ2-1, with no confident D gene call. Sequencing input: CD4+ T cells from blood. The DNA sequence is as follows: TGCAGTGCTAGTAAACATTACAATGAGCAGTTCTTC. This codes for CSASKHYNEQFF.